This T cell receptor (beta chain) was identified during a study of human T cells and chemical hapten exposure. Study-level information: Per-sample TCR yields varied mainly from small pooled library volume differences.

This clonotype was seen at least ten times. Regarding time point: healthy volunteer bleed at 2 weeks. It was from unfractionated whole blood that total RNA was extracted. For the library, individual cDNA molecules each received unique molecular identifiers. Per the authors' pipeline: Sample TCR totals centred on a median of approximately 96,000, ranging about 20,000 to 750,000. TCRdb fed the RACE reads into MiXCR, producing one record per CDR3 protein. For this entry, the V and J calls and clone size follow TCRdb and not the study's own pipeline. Among some 45,000 distinct CDR3 sequences listed, about 4.8% were seen once. CDR1 and CDR2 (germline): MNHEY, SVGAGI. The CDR3 is 13 residues long. V dropped 8 bases and J dropped 2 bases, with 13 bases sitting between them.

The TCR comes from a human donor in good health. Some clones in this sample may be carry-over from other donors' samples. Sequenced: whole blood. This chain joins TRBV6-5 and TRBJ2-7; D perhaps matches TRBD1 (5 bases). CDR3 sequence (DNA): TGTGCCAGCCGAAGGGGCCGAGCCTACGAGCAGTACTTC. The encoded protein is CASRRGRAYEQYF.